This TCR beta chain was documented in a study of CD8+ T cells in alopecia areata. Looking at the study overall: Among treated patients, severity was scored by affected scalp area percentage.

Treatment in this sample: oral pan-JAK inhibitor, 5-10 mg twice daily. Punch biopsies of lesional scalp, plus peripheral blood, were taken from alopecia areata patients. After isolation, RNA underwent reverse transcription to generate cDNA as the sequencing template. The assay was immunoSEQ multiplex PCR, and TCRdb's table has in-frame clones only and misses some. The sample has 90,000 to 150,000 clones, 50% to 75% seen once. The sequences come from CD8+ T cells sorted from blood, collected at week 4, from a patient treated with tofacitinib. The TCR comes from a human donor with alopecia areata.

The CDR3: CASSSGAAVIADTQYF. The CDR3 DNA reads as TGTGCCAGCAGTAGTGGGGCAGCGGTTATCGCAGATACGCAGTATTTT. The chain couples TRBV11-2 to TRBJ2-3; D may match TRBD1 or TRBD2 (5 bases each). This CDR3 spans 16 amino acids. CDR1 and CDR2 from the germline V gene are SGHAT and FQNNGV. Between the trimmed V and J ends, which lost 6 bases and 4 bases, there was a span of 20 bases.